Presented here are 14 T cell receptor beta chains from one specimen sequenced in a study of blood T cell repertoires in COVID-19. Sequenced by immunoSEQ multiplex PCR; TCRdb stores in-frame clones only, minus some. The sample records 90,000 to 120,000 clones, approximately 88% being singletons. The sequencing sample was made of peripheral blood. The receptors originated from a human donor in a cohort sampled during active COVID-19.

The CDR3 here is CAWSVRASGGYNEQFF. As DNA, the CDR3 is TGTGCCTGGAGTGTACGGGCTAGCGGGGGCTACAATGAGCAGTTCTTC. The V gene is TRBV30, the J gene TRBJ2-1; TRBD2 matches at 10 bases. CDR1 and CDR2 from the germline V gene are GTSNPN and SVGIG (reference sequence). This CDR3 is 16 amino acids long. V shed 0 bases and J 3 bases; nucleotides not matched to a gene: 5.

The chain employs TRBV30 and TRBJ1-1; a possible D gene is TRBD1 (5 bases). CDR3 length: 13 residues. V was pared by 5 bases and J by 2 bases, with 12 bases between. From germline, CDR1 is GTSNPN and CDR2 SVGIG (reference sequence). Here the CDR3 DNA reads TGTGCCTGGGTGGGGCAGGTAAACACTGAAGCTTTCTTT. It encodes CAWVGQVNTEAFF.

Worth noting for this clone: The conserved closing phenylalanine or tryptophan is absent in this CDR3, likely reflecting a read error. This sequence joins TRBV28 and TRBJ1-1; D unresolved. CDR1 and CDR2 from the germline V gene are MDHEN and SYDVKM. The CDR3 has 15 amino acids. Trimming removed 4 bases from V and 6 bases from J, with 18 bases in between. Written as DNA, the CDR3 is TGTGCCAGCAGTTACCCGAGCGGCACGATCCCTGAAGCTTTCCTT. It translates to CASSYPSGTIPEAFL.

The chain is built from TRBV5-1 and TRBJ1-1; 9 bases align to TRBD1. Germline V gene lookup returns CDR1 SGHRS and CDR2 YFSETQ. Trimming at V came to 0 bases and at J to 7 bases, leaving 10 bases not matched to a gene. The CDR3 loop spans 16 amino acids. The CDR3 sequence is CASSLDGQGIGSEAFF. CDR3 coding DNA: TGCGCCAGCAGCTTGGATGGACAGGGGATCGGCAGTGAAGCTTTCTTT.

The rearrangement joins TRBV6-2 or TRBV6-3 to TRBJ2-7; 7 bases line up with TRBD2. The CDR3 is 17 residues long. Germline CDR1 and CDR2: MNHEY and SVGEGT. With V trimmed by 2 bases and J by 3 bases, 13 bases remained unmatched. Written as DNA, the CDR3 is TGTGCCAGCAGTTACCCGCTGGGGGGGGGAAGAGACTACGAGCAGTACTTC. Translation gives CASSYPLGGGRDYEQYF.

This clone was picked up a small number of times. The rearrangement links TRBV5-5 to TRBJ2-3; 8 bases map to TRBD1. The CDR3 loop spans 14 amino acids. J gave up 4 bases and V 4 bases, and 5 bases lay outside the gene matches. CDR1 and CDR2 from the germline V gene are SGHKS and YYEKEE (reference sequence). CDR3 DNA: TGTGCCAGCAGCCGGCAGGGGGCGGCAGATACGCAGTATTTT. It codes for CASSRQGAADTQYF.

The chain couples TRBV13 to TRBJ2-3; weak D call: TRBD1 (7 bases). The length of the CDR3 is 20 residues. Germline V gene lookup returns CDR1 PRHDT and CDR2 FYEKMQ (reference sequence). V was pared by 1 base and J by 3 bases, with 26 bases between. The CDR3, as DNA: TGTGCCAGCAGCTTAGTAAGCAGGGGGAAAAGCACGGGGGTGACAGATACGCAGTATTTT. It specifies CASSLVSRGKSTGVTDTQYF.

The genes are TRBV19 and TRBJ2-2, with TRBD2 matching over 7 bases. With V trimmed by 4 bases and J by 4 bases, 9 bases remained unmatched. This CDR3 has 16 amino acids. CDR1 LNHDA and CDR2 SQIVND come from the germline V gene (reference sequence). The CDR3 here is CASSTIAGVATGELFF. CDR3 nucleotide sequence: TGTGCCAGTAGTACAATCGCGGGAGTGGCCACCGGGGAGCTGTTTTTT.

CDR3 sequence: CASSPTSRGTNTGELFF. The CDR3 bases are TGTGCCAGCAGCCCGACCTCACGGGGGACGAACACCGGGGAGCTGTTTTTT. The chain combines TRBV9 with TRBJ2-2; tentative D call: TRBD2 (6 bases). The germline V gene has CDR1 SGDLS and CDR2 YYNGEE. The CDR3 loop spans 17 amino acids. Trimming took off 4 bases at V and 0 bases at J, with 16 bases between the two ends.

The V call is TRBV7-9, the J call TRBJ2-5; 10 bases match TRBD2. The CDR3 runs to 14 residues. Germline V CDR1 and CDR2: SEHNR, FQNEAQ (reference sequence). V lost 6 bases to trimming and J lost 4 bases; unmatched junction nucleotides: 5. CDR3 region: CASRASGSGETQYF. CDR3 sequence (DNA): TGTGCCAGCAGGGCTAGCGGGAGTGGAGAGACCCAGTACTTC.

The V gene is TRBV24-1, the J gene TRBJ2-3; a weak D match, TRBD2 (6 bases). Trimming removed 1 base at V and 0 bases at J, with 13 bases between. Germline V lookup: CDR1 KGHDR, CDR2 SFDVKD. The CDR3 has 17 residues. The CDR3: CATSDFGGSVSTDTQYF. In DNA form, the CDR3 reads TGTGCCACCAGTGATTTTGGGGGGAGTGTTAGCACAGATACGCAGTATTTT.

V gene TRBV6-1 combines with J gene TRBJ1-2; the D is unclear. The germline V and J ends were trimmed by 2 bases and 4 bases, with 11 bases remaining between them. The CDR3 has 14 amino acids. Per the germline V gene, CDR1 is MNHNS and CDR2 is SASEGT. The CDR3 reads CASSEHTATYGYTF. DNA of the CDR3: TGTGCCAGCAGTGAACACACAGCAACCTATGGCTACACCTTC.

The chain couples TRBV30 to TRBJ2-7, with D maybe TRBD2 (5 bases). CDR1 and CDR2 (germline): GTSNPN, SVGIG (reference sequence). The V end was cut by 1 base, the J end by 4 bases, with 14 bases between. The CDR3 runs to 14 residues. The CDR3 sequence: CAWSARLSGYEQYF. The CDR3 nucleotides read TGTGCCTGGAGTGCCCGACTCAGCGGTTACGAGCAGTACTTC.

This chain links TRBV7-6 with TRBJ2-5; 13 bases are shared with TRBD2. Losses at the gene ends were 6 bases for V and 4 bases for J; bases not matched to a gene: 5. The germline gives CDR1 SGHVS, CDR2 FNYEAQ. The CDR3 has 15 residues. CDR3 sequence (DNA): TGTGCCAGCAGGGTAGGACTAGCGGGAGTAGAGACCCAGTACTTC. Protein product: CASRVGLAGVETQYF.